The text below deals with one T cell receptor (beta chain). Each donor was a Caucasian adult residing in Nashville, Tennessee. The sorted-subset replicate PCRs were given roughly 190 ng DNA, which is tens of thousands of T cell genomes. TCRdb's copy holds only in-frame clones and misses some; the assay was immunoSEQ multiplex PCR. The sample comprises roughly 400,000 clones, 95% to 97% of which are singletons, and less than 0.35% rests with the top ten. The data were obtained in a study of shared clonotypes between healthy human individuals. CDR3 length: 16 residues. From germline, CDR1 is SGHDT and CDR2 YYEEEE. J was trimmed by 4 bases and V by 4 bases; bases with no gene match: 13.

This sequence was found in a man aged 30-40 years in good health. V usage is TRBV5-6 and J usage is TRBJ1-2; 7 bases align to TRBD1. Sequenced sample: memory CD8+ T cells sorted from blood. The subset denotes: CD45RO+ cells pooled with CCR7-negative TemRA cells. The CDR3 reads CASSRRTTGRSYGYTF. The CDR3 DNA reads TGTGCCAGCAGCCGCAGGACGACAGGGCGGTCCTATGGCTACACCTTC.